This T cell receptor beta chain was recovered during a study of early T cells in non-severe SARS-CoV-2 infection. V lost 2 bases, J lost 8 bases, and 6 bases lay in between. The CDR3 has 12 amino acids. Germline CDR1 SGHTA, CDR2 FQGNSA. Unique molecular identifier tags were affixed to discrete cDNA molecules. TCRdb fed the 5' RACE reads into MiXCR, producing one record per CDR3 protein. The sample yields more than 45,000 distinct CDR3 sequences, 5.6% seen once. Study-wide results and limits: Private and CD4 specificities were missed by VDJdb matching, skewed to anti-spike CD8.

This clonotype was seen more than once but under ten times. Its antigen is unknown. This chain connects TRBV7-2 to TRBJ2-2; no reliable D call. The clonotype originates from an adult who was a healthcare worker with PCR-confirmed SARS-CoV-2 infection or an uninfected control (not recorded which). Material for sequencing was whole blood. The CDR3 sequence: CASSLRAGELFF. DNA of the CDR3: TGTGCCAGCAGCTTACGTGCAGGGGAGCTGTTTTTT.